This T cell receptor beta chain was profiled in a study of blood T cell repertoires in COVID-19. Whole-study context: Sources were T cells, B-cell-depleted T cells, or PBMCs; the material itself was cDNA or gDNA.

Generated by immunoSEQ multiplex PCR, the TCRdb table keeps only in-frame clones and is missing some. The sample has hundreds of thousands of clones; approximately 83% are singletons. The junction had 12 bases not matched to a gene; V was cut back by 5 bases and J by 7 bases. The CDR3 is 15 residues long. The V gene's germline CDR1 is SNHLY and CDR2 FYNNEI. Those who participated ranged in age from roughly 18 to 90 years and resided in 20 to 30 US areas. Categorization into cohorts depended on clinical history that participants reported. This sequence was found in a woman in her forties or fifties who had been exposed to COVID-19. The sequenced sample consisted of PBMCs or T cells enriched from blood (not recorded which). This chain joins TRBV2 and TRBJ2-5; 8 bases fit TRBD1. The CDR3 bases are TGTGCCAGCAGTATTACCTCCGGGACAGGTGGGACCCAGTACTTC. Amino acids: CASSITSGTGGTQYF.